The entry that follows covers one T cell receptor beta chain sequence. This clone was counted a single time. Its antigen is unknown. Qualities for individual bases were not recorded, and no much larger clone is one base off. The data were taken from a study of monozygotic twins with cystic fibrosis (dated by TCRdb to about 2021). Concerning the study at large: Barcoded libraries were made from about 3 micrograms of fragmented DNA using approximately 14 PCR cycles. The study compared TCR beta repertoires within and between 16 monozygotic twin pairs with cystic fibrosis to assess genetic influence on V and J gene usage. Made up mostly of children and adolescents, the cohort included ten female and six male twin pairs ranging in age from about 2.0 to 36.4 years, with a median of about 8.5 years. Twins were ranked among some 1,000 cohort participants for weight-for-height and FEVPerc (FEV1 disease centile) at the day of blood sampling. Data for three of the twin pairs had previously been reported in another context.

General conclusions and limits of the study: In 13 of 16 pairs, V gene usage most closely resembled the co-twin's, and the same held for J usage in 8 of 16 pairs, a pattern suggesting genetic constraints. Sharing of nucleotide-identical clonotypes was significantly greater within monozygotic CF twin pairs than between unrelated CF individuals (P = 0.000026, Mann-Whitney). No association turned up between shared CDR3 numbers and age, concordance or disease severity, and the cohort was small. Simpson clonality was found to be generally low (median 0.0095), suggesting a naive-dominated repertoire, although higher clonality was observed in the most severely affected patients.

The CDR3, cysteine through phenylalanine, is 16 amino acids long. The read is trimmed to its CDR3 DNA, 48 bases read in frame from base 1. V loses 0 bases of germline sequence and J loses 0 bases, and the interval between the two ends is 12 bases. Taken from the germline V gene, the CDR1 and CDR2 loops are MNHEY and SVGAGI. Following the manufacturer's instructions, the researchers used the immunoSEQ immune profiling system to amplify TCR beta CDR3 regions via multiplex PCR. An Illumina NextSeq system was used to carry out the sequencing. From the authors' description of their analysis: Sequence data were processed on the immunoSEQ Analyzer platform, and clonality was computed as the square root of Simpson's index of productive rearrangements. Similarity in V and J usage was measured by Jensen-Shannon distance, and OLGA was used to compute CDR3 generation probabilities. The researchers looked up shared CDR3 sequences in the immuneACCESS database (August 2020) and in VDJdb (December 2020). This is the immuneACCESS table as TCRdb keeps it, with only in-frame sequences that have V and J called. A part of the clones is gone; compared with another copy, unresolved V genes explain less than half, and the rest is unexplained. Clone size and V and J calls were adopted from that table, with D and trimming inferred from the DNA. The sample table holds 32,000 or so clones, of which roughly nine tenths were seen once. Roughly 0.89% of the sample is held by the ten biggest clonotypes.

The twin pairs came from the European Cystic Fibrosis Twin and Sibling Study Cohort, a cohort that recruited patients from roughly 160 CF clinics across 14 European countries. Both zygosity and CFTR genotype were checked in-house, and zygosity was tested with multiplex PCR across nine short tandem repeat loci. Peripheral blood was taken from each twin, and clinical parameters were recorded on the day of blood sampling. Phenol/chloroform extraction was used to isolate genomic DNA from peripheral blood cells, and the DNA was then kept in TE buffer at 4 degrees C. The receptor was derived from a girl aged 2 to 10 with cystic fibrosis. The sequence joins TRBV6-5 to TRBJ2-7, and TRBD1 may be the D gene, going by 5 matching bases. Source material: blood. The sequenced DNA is TGTGCCAGCAGTTACTCGACTGGACACCTCTCCTACGAGCAGTACTTC. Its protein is CASSYSTGHLSYEQYF.